These T cell receptor beta chains were read from a single sample in a study of cytomegalovirus exposure and HLA in healthy donors. Assay used: immunoSEQ multiplex PCR; TCRdb lists only in-frame clones, some missing. The sample holds about 100,000 clones, 70% to 75% seen once. The sequencing input was PBMCs. These receptors all stem from a middle-aged man in good health and CMV-seronegative. Each CDR3 is given with its conserved first and last residue. D genes are given only for firm matches. Expanded clones are given a class, and other clones once, few, many or no size at all.

TRBJ1-2	NA	NA	TRBV28	CASHLPGYGYTF	TGTGCCTCTCACCTCCCGGGCTATGGCTACACCTTC
TRBJ2-6	few	TRBD1	TRBV18	CASSDTGAGANVLTF	TGTGCCAGCTCAGATACAGGGGCCGGGGCCAACGTCCTGACTTTC
TRBJ1-1	NA	NA	TRBV5-4	CASSLEQDTEAFF	TGTGCCAGCAGCTTGGAACAGGACACTGAAGCTTTCTTT
TRBJ1-1	few	NA	TRBV2	CASSTFEMKAFF	TGTGCCAGCAGTACCTTTGAGATGAAAGCTTTCTTT
TRBJ2-3	once	TRBD2	TRBV18	CASSLSTGTSRTDTQYF	TGTGCCAGCTCACTTTCCACCGGGACTAGCCGGACAGATACGCAGTATTTT
TRBJ1-5	NA	TRBD1	TRBV28	CASSQGTGGNQPQHF	TGTGCCAGCAGCCAAGGGACAGGGGGCAATCAGCCCCAGCATTTT
TRBJ1-1	few	NA	TRBV6-1	CASSEDSYTEAFF	TGTGCCAGCAGTGAAGATTCTTACACTGAAGCTTTCTTT
TRBJ2-5	NA	TRBD2	TRBV7-6	CASSSPGGGQETQYF	TGTGCCAGCAGCTCCCCTGGCGGGGGTCAAGAGACCCAGTACTTC
TRBJ2-1	NA	NA	TRBV7-8	CASSPNRGAGNEQFF	TGTGCCAGCAGTCCGAACCGGGGGGCTGGGAATGAGCAGTTCTTC
TRBJ1-1	NA	NA	TRBV4-1	CASSQPTARTEAFF	TGCGCCAGCAGCCAGCCGACAGCCCGCACTGAAGCTTTCTTT
TRBJ1-1	NA	NA	TRBV6-5	CASSYRGYALNTEAFF	TGTGCCAGCAGTTACCGGGGTTATGCGCTGAACACTGAAGCTTTCTTT
TRBJ2-7	NA	TRBD2	TRBV4-3	CASSQVAGGFEQYF	TGCGCCAGCAGCCAAGTTGCGGGGGGCTTCGAGCAGTACTTC
TRBJ2-5	NA	NA	TRBV7-8	CASRNLLGERMETQYF	TGTGCCAGCAGGAATTTACTCGGGGAAAGGATGGAGACCCAGTACTTC
TRBJ2-1	once	TRBD2	TRBV7-6	CASSLGVPTSGNNEQFF	TGTGCCAGCAGCTTAGGAGTCCCGACTAGCGGTAACAATGAGCAGTTCTTC
TRBJ2-7	NA	TRBD2	TRBV10-3	CAISEPGTSGYEQYF	TGTGCCATCAGTGAGCCCGGGACTAGCGGCTACGAGCAGTACTTC
TRBJ2-2	NA	NA	TRBV2	CASRVDSTNTGELFF	TGTGCCAGCAGAGTGGACAGCACGAACACCGGGGAGCTGTTTTTT
TRBJ1-3	NA	NA	TRBV5-1	CASSLGQGISGNTIYF	TGCGCCAGCAGCTTGGGTCAGGGAATCTCTGGAAACACCATATATTTT
TRBJ2-2	NA	NA	TRBV6-1	CASSVEYTRRELFF	TGTGCCAGCAGTGTAGAGTATACCCGCAGGGAGCTGTTTTTT
TRBJ2-4	NA	TRBD2	TRBV30	CAWTVRGAENIQYF	TGTGCCTGGACCGTGCGGGGGGCAGAGAACATTCAGTACTTC
TRBJ1-2	once	TRBD1	TRBV5-4	CASSLGQGDGYTF	TGTGCCAGCAGCTTGGGACAGGGGGATGGCTACACCTTC
TRBJ2-1	NA	NA	TRBV7-2	CASSVDSGSYNEQFF	TGTGCCAGCAGCGTAGACAGTGGCTCCTACAATGAGCAGTTCTTC
TRBJ1-1	few	NA	TRBV4-3	CASSQEWRGSTEAFF	TGCGCCAGCAGCCAAGAATGGCGGGGCTCCACTGAAGCTTTCTTT
TRBJ2-1	NA	TRBD1	TRBV7-2	CASSRGDRGRWFF	TGTGCCAGCAGCCGCGGGGACAGGGGGCGCTGGTTCTTC